These 15 T cell receptor beta chains were all obtained from the same sample, sequenced in a study of blood T cell repertoires in COVID-19. This table comes from immunoSEQ multiplex PCR, and its TCRdb copy is limited to in-frame clones, with some not included. The sample has about 300,000 clones, around nine tenths seen once. The sample consisted of PBMCs or T cells enriched from blood (not recorded which). These receptors were collected from a woman under 30 who had recovered from COVID-19.

V usage is TRBV5-4 and J usage is TRBJ1-3; D not resolved. Trimming cost V 0 bases and J 0 bases, with 10 bases left between them. Germline assignment: CDR1 SGHNT and CDR2 YYREEE (reference sequence). The CDR3 length is 16 residues. CDR3 amino acids: CASSLDPLSSGNTIYF. The CDR3 nucleotides are TGTGCCAGCAGCTTGGATCCGCTTAGCTCTGGAAACACCATATATTTT.

The chain combines TRBV19 with TRBJ2-5, with 7 nucleotides matching TRBD1. V dropped 6 bases and J dropped 4; count of bases not matched to a gene: 14. The germline CDR1 and CDR2 sequences are LNHDA and SQIVND (reference sequence). This CDR3 is built from 16 residues. For the CDR3, the DNA is TGTGCCAGTAGCCGGACACCGGGACAGAATTCAGAGACCCAGTACTTC. This encodes CASSRTPGQNSETQYF.

This rearrangement joins TRBV7-2 to TRBJ2-2, with TRBD1 matching 7 bases. V lost 5 bases and J lost 4; bases outside the gene matches: 10. Germline V lookup: CDR1 SGHTA, CDR2 FQGNSA. The CDR3 runs 16 residues. The CDR3 sequence is CASSPPTGAVTGELFF. CDR3 in DNA: TGTGCCAGCAGCCCCCCCACAGGGGCGGTCACCGGGGAGCTGTTTTTT.

This clone was recorded a few times. This chain links TRBV7-2 with TRBJ2-3; TRBD1 matches at 11 bases. The CDR3 sequence is 15 residues long. Germline CDR1 SGHTA, CDR2 FQGNSA. V was clipped by 1 base and J by 4 bases; unmatched bases: 1. Written as DNA, the CDR3 is TGTGCCAGCAGCTTAGGGACAGGGGGCGCAGATACGCAGTATTTT. Translating gives CASSLGTGGADTQYF.

V usage is TRBV28 and J usage is TRBJ1-1; a weak D match, TRBD1 (5 bases). Germline V gene data show CDR1 as MDHEN and CDR2 as SYDVKM. This CDR3 comprises 15 residues. V was cut by 4 bases and J by 1 base, with 13 bases left in between. CDR3 in DNA: TGTGCCAGCAGTTCGTCAGCTGGGGCGAACACTGAAGCTTTCTTT. This codes for CASSSSAGANTEAFF.

The gene calls are TRBV4-3 and TRBJ2-1; TRBD2 aligns across 9 bases. The CDR3 extends over 16 amino acids. V trimming: 0 bases; J trimming: 4 bases; junction bases outside the gene matches: 4. Per germline, CDR1 LGHNA and CDR2 YSLEER. CDR3 loop: CASSQDRAGGYNEQFF. DNA of the CDR3: TGCGCCAGCAGCCAAGATCGGGCGGGGGGGTACAATGAGCAGTTCTTC.

The chain carries TRBV30 and TRBJ1-5; the D is unclear. Trimming pared 7 bases from V and 2 bases from J, leaving 15 bases between. In germline, CDR1 is GTSNPN, CDR2 SVGIG (reference sequence). This CDR3 is built from 14 residues. DNA of the CDR3: TGTGCCTCCCAGGAAAGGTTAGGCAATCAGCCCCAGCATTTT. Its translation: CASQERLGNQPQHF.

The V call is TRBV12-5, the J call TRBJ2-3; TRBD1 matches at 9 bases. The CDR3 extends over 13 amino acids. Germline loops: CDR1 LGHNT, CDR2 FRNRAP. After removal of 4 bases from V and 9 bases from J, the junction contained 5 bases not matched to a gene. The CDR3 region is CASGSDRGDTQYF. Written as DNA, the CDR3 is TGTGCTAGTGGTTCTGACAGGGGGGACACGCAGTATTTT.

This clone appeared a few times. The chain has TRBV27 and TRBJ2-1, with 7 bases fitting TRBD2. V dropped 1 base and J dropped 0; count of bases not matched to a gene: 3. The germline gives CDR1 MNHEY, CDR2 SMNVEV (reference sequence). The CDR3 runs to 16 residues. CDR3 sequence reads: CASSLWGGSSYNEQFF. The CDR3 DNA is TGTGCCAGCAGTTTATGGGGCGGGAGCTCCTACAATGAGCAGTTCTTC.

The V gene is TRBV7-2, the J gene TRBJ1-1; 7 positions match TRBD1. The CDR3 runs 14 residues. The J segment lost 4 bases and the V segment lost 4 bases, leaving 6 bases of the junction unmatched. Germline V gene sequence: CDR1 SGHTA, CDR2 FQGNSA. In DNA form, the CDR3 reads TGTGCCAGCAGCTCACAGGGGTCTGGCACTGAAGCTTTCTTT. This codes for CASSSQGSGTEAFF.

This chain joins TRBV28 and TRBJ2-7; 12 nucleotides line up with TRBD2. V was clipped by 0 bases and J by 2 bases; unmatched bases: 8. This CDR3 contains 18 residues. Germline CDR1 reads MDHEN; CDR2 reads SYDVKM. CDR3 nucleotides: TGTGCCAGCAGTTTATGGGGGGGTAGGACTAGCGGGACCTACGAGCAGTACTTC. The encoded protein is CASSLWGGRTSGTYEQYF.

The chain carries TRBV20-1 and TRBJ2-1; no definite D call. V was clipped by 3 bases and J by 9 bases, with 18 bases between them. Germline assignment: CDR1 DFQATT and CDR2 SNEGSKA (reference sequence). The CDR3 loop spans 14 amino acids. CDR3 sequence (DNA): TGCAGTGCTAGTCCACAGTTACCGATGAGTGAGCAGTTCTTC. As protein: CSASPQLPMSEQFF.

The rearrangement joins TRBV7-2 to TRBJ2-1; D is perhaps TRBD1 (5 bases). The CDR3 totals 16 residues. Germline lookup yields CDR1 SGHTA and CDR2 FQGNSA. The germline V and J ends were trimmed by 4 bases and 5 bases, with 18 bases remaining between them. CDR3 DNA sequence: TGTGCCAGCAGCTCCTCGACAGTCCCTGGGGACAATGAGCAGTTCTTC. It translates to CASSSSTVPGDNEQFF.

The V gene is TRBV6-1, the J gene TRBJ1-2; TRBD1 might be the D (5 bases). Germline V gene data show CDR1 as MNHNS and CDR2 as SASEGT. The length of the CDR3 is 17 residues. Between the trimmed V and J ends, which lost 2 bases and 2 bases, there was a span of 18 bases. The CDR3 DNA is TGTGCCAGCAGTGAACGTAATTATCTGGACAAGAACTATGGCTACACCTTC. Protein sequence: CASSERNYLDKNYGYTF.

The count of this clone is one. The chain is built from TRBV7-8 and TRBJ2-2; D call uncertain. CDR1 and CDR2 (germline): SGHVS, FQNEAQ. This CDR3 is 15 amino acids long. Trimming left V 1 base short and J 2 bases short, with 8 bases between. In DNA form, the CDR3 reads TGTGCCAGCAGCTTAGTATCTAGTAACACCGGGGAGCTGTTTTTT. It specifies CASSLVSSNTGELFF.